This entry features one T cell receptor (beta chain) sequence. Antigen: not known. Germline V lookup: CDR1 LGHNA, CDR2 YSLEER. The CDR3 is made up of 15 amino acids. V was pared by 3 bases and J by 4 bases, with 13 bases between. This PCR relied on a set of 60 Vbeta primers and 13 Jbeta primers. Profiled with immunoSEQ multiplex PCR; TCRdb holds only in-frame clones, not every one. The sample consists of approximately 150,000 clones, around 79% of them appearing once. The sample is drawn from a study of cytomegalovirus exposure and HLA in healthy donors. General study points: Later work showed greater clonal expansion in HLA-associated TCR beta chains than in equally common others. The listing of 150 to 200 TCR beta chains classed them as cytomegalovirus-associated.

The sample taken for sequencing was PBMCs. This receptor was taken from a female donor in good health and CMV-seronegative. The chain uses TRBV4-3 and TRBJ2-1; perhaps TRBD2 as D (6 bases). In nucleotides, the CDR3 is TGCGCCAGCAGCCAGCTCCGGGACTTGTACAATGAGCAGTTCTTC. Amino acid sequence: CASSQLRDLYNEQFF.